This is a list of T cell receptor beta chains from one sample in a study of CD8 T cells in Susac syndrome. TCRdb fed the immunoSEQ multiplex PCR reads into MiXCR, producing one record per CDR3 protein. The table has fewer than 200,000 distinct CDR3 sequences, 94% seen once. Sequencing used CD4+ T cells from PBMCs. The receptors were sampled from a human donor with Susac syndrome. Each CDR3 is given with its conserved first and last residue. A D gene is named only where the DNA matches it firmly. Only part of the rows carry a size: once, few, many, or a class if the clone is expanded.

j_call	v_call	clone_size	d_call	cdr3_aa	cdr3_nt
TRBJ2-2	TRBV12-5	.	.	CASGLGRVDTGELFF	TGTGCTAGTGGTTTAGGGCGAGTCGACACCGGGGAGCTGTTTTTT
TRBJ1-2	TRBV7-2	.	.	CASSPVGANYGYTF	TGTGCCAGCAGCCCCGTGGGCGCTAACTATGGCTACACCTTC
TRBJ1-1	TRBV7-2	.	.	CASSLRGTVNTEAFF	TGTGCCAGCAGCTTACGAGGGACGGTGAACACTGAAGCTTTCTTT
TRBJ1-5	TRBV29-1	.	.	CSVEDRGAGQPQHF	TGCAGCGTTGAAGATCGGGGGGCGGGTCAGCCCCAGCATTTT
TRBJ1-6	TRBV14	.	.	CASSLLRGGMLPPFYNSPLHF	TGTGCCAGCAGCTTACTGCGGGGAGGGATGCTCCCACCGTTCTATAATTCACCCCTCCACTTT
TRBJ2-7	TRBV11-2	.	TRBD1	CASSLVRLDRGNEQYF	TGTGCCAGCAGCTTAGTCCGATTGGACAGGGGGAACGAGCAGTACTTC
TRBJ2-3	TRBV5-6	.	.	CASSVSSTDTQYF	TGTGCCAGCAGCGTATCCTCCACAGATACGCAGTATTTT
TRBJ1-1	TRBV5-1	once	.	CASSLRVLNTEAFF	TGCGCCAGCAGCTTGAGGGTTTTAAACACTGAAGCTTTCTTT
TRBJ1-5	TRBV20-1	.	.	CSAQGLISNQPQHF	TGCAGTGCCCAAGGACTGATTAGCAATCAGCCCCAGCATTTT
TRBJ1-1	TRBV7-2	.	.	CASSLAFGYTEAFF	TGTGCCAGCAGCTTAGCCTTCGGGTACACTGAAGCTTTCTTT
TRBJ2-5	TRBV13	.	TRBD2	CASSSTFAGEETQYF	TGTGCCAGCAGCTCAACCTTCGCGGGGGAAGAGACCCAGTACTTC
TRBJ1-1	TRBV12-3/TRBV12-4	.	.	CASSLGGAANTEAFF	TGTGCCAGCAGCTTAGGAGGCGCAGCGAACACTGAAGCTTTCTTT
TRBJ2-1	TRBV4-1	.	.	CASSQVSGQQFF	TGCGCCAGCAGCCAAGTCTCGGGGCAGCAGTTCTTC
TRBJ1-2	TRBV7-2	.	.	CASSLRQGPYGYTF	TGTGCCAGCAGCTTAAGGCAGGGACCCTATGGCTACACCTTC
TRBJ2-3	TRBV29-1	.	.	CSVVLFTDSTDTQYF	TGCAGCGTTGTGCTTTTTACGGACAGCACAGATACGCAGTATTTT
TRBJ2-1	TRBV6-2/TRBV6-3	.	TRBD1	CASSPDRVEDNEQFF	TGTGCCAGCAGTCCAGACAGGGTTGAGGACAATGAGCAGTTCTTC
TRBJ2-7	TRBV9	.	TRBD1	CASSALTGGAIHEQYF	TGTGCCAGCAGCGCCCTAACAGGGGGCGCAATCCACGAGCAGTACTTC
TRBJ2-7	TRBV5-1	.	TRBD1	CASRPGTGGYEQYF	TGCGCCAGCAGACCCGGGACAGGGGGCTACGAGCAGTACTTC
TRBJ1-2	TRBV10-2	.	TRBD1	CASVDGGGGGYTF	TGCGCCAGCGTTGATGGAGGAGGGGGCGGCTACACCTTC
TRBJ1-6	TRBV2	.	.	CASSEDGGNSPLHF	TGTGCCAGCAGTGAAGACGGGGGGAATTCACCCCTCCACTTT
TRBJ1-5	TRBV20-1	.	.	CSAREGGNQPQHF	TGCAGTGCTAGAGAGGGTGGGAATCAGCCCCAGCATTTT
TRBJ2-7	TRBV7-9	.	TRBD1	CASSSGTGKSYEQYF	TGTGCCAGCAGCTCCGGGACAGGGAAATCCTACGAGCAGTACTTC
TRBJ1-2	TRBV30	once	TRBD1	CAWSVRGGIYGYTF	TGTGCCTGGAGTGTACGAGGGGGCATTTATGGCTACACCTTC
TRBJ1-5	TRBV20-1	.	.	CSARDYREHQPQHF	TGCAGTGCTAGAGACTACAGGGAACATCAGCCCCAGCATTTT
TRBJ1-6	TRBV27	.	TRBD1	CASSLGQGENSPLHF	TGTGCCAGCAGTCTCGGACAGGGGGAGAATTCACCCCTCCACTTT
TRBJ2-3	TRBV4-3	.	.	CASSQDKRGTDTQYF	TGCGCCAGCAGCCAAGATAAGCGGGGCACAGATACGCAGTATTTT
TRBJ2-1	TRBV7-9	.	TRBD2	CASSLARGYNEQFF	TGTGCCAGCAGCTTAGCGCGGGGGTACAATGAGCAGTTCTTC
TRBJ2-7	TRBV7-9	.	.	CASSLGSYSYEQYF	TGTGCCAGCAGCTTAGGTTCATACTCCTACGAGCAGTACTTC
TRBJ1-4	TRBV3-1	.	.	CASSPPGTLGEKLFF	TGTGCCAGCAGCCCTCCCGGGACCCTAGGGGAAAAACTGTTTTTT
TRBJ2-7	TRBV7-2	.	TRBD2	CASSATGPSGSYEQYF	TGTGCCAGCAGCGCCACAGGGCCTAGCGGGTCCTACGAGCAGTACTTC
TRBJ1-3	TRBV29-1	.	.	CSVLDPVAGNTIYF	TGCAGCGTCCTAGACCCGGTGGCAGGAAACACCATATATTTT
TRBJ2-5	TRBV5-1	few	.	CASSLGLVETQYF	TGCGCCAGCAGCTTGGGTCTCGTCGAGACCCAGTACTTC
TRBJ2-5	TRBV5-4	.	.	CASTPYGGVTQETQYF	TGTGCCAGCACCCCATACGGAGGGGTTACTCAAGAGACCCAGTACTTC
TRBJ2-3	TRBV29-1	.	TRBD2	CSVEGLAASGDTQYF	TGCAGCGTTGAAGGGCTAGCGGCCTCGGGGGATACGCAGTATTTT
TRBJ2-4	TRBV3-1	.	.	CASSQDPGANKNIQYF	TGTGCCAGCAGCCAAGATCCGGGGGCCAACAAAAACATTCAGTACTTC
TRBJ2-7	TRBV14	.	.	CASSRGTVGEQYF	TGTGCCAGCAGCCGCGGGACGGTTGGTGAGCAGTACTTC
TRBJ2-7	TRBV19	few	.	CASSIPGSYEQYF	TGTGCCAGTAGTATCCCGGGCAGCTACGAGCAGTACTTC
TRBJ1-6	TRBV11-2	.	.	CASSSSGGNSPLHF	TGTGCCAGCAGCTCCTCCGGGGGGAATTCACCCCTCCACTTT
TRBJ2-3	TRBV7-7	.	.	CASSPGGEHTDTQYF	TGTGCTAGCAGCCCAGGGGGGGAACACACAGATACGCAGTATTTT
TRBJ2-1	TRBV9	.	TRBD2	CASRSGGSYNEQFF	TGTGCCAGCAGGTCGGGGGGCTCCTACAATGAGCAGTTCTTC
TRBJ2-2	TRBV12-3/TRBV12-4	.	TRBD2	CASSLELAAQTGELFF	TGTGCCAGCAGTTTAGAACTAGCGGCCCAGACCGGGGAGCTGTTTTTT
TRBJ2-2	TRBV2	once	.	CASTFTRGNTGELFF	TGTGCCAGCACGTTTACCAGGGGGAACACCGGGGAGCTGTTTTTT
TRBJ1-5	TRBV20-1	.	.	CSARASGNPAQPQHF	TGCAGTGCTAGAGCTTCGGGGAACCCCGCTCAGCCCCAGCATTTT
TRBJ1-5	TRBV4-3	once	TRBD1	CASSLLTGEASLSNQPQHF	TGCGCCAGCAGCCTTCTGACAGGGGAGGCCTCCCTTAGCAATCAGCCCCAGCATTTT
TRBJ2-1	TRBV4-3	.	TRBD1	CASSRDRGTYNEQFF	TGCGCCAGCAGCCGGGACAGGGGTACCTACAATGAGCAGTTCTTC
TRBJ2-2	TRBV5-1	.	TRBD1	CASSPPGQGDTGELFF	TGCGCCAGCAGCCCTCCGGGACAGGGGGACACCGGGGAGCTGTTTTTT
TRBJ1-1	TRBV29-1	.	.	CSVQTGTEAFF	TGCAGCGTCCAAACAGGCACTGAAGCTTTCTTT
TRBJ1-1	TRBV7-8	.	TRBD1	CASRNDWTGGGTEAFF	TGTGCCAGCAGAAACGATTGGACAGGGGGCGGCACTGAAGCTTTCTTT
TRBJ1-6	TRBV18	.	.	CASSGGGNSPLHF	TGTGCCAGCTCCGGTGGAGGGAATTCACCCCTCCACTTT
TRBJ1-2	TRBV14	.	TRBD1	CASSQRQGPYGYTF	TGTGCCAGCAGCCAGAGACAGGGACCGTATGGCTACACCTTC